This T cell receptor beta chain was obtained from a study of T cell changes during pregnancy in multiple sclerosis (dated by TCRdb to about 2019). About the full investigation: Changes in the T cell repertoire over the course of pregnancy were examined in this study in women with multiple sclerosis.

Concerning this clone: Its antigen target is currently unknown. No much larger clone exists at a distance of one base, and base qualities are not known.

The library was made by the immunoSEQ multiplex PCR assay. What TCRdb holds here is the immuneACCESS table cut down to in-frame rearrangements. Part of the clones is not present; checked against another copy, under half of the missing clones reflect an unresolved V gene, and the others are unexplained. The sample data list 20,000 to 25,000 clones, and approximately 90% of these were observed just once. The top ten hold 0.68% of the sample. The CDR3 has 13 amino acids, counting the end cysteine and phenylalanine. Only the CDR3 DNA stays, 39 bases, in frame from base 1. From the germline V gene, CDR1 is SGHTA and CDR2 is FQGNSA. Trimming accounts for 5 bases at V and 9 bases at J, while the number of junction bases matched to no gene is 8.

The clonotype was recovered from a female donor with multiple sclerosis, enrolled in a pregnancy study. Sequencing was performed on CD4+ T cells from peripheral blood mononuclear cells, taken in the third trimester of pregnancy. The chain links TRBV7-2 with TRBJ2-7; 9 central nucleotides agree with TRBD1. The DNA is as follows: TGTGCCAGCAGCCTGCATCCGGGACAGGGGCAGTACTTC. This yields the protein CASSLHPGQGQYF. The entire variable domain, with the stretches around the CDR3 drawn from the reference TRBV7-2 and TRBJ2-7 proteins, is GAGVSQSPSNKVTEKGKDVELRCDPISGHTALYWYRQSLGQGLEFLIYFQGNSAPDKSGLPSDRFSAERTGGSVSTLTIQRTQQEDSAVYLCASSLHPGQGQYFGPGTRLTVT.